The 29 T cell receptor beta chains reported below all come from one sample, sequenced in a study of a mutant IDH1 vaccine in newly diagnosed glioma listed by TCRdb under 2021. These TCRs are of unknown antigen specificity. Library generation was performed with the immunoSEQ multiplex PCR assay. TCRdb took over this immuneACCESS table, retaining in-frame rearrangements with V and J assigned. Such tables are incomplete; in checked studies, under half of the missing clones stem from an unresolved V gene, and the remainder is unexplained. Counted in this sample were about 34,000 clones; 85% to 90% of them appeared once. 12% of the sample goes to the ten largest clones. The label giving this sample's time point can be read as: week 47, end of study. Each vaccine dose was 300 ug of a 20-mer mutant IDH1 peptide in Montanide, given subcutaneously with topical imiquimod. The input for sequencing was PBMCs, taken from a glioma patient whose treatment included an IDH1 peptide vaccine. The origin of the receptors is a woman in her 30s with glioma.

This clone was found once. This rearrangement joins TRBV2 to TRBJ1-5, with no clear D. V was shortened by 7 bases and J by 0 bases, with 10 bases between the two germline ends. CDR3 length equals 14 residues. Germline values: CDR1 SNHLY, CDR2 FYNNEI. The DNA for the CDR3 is TGTGCCAGCAAATCCTGGGGTAGCAATCAGCCCCAGCATTTT. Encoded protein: CASKSWGSNQPQHF.

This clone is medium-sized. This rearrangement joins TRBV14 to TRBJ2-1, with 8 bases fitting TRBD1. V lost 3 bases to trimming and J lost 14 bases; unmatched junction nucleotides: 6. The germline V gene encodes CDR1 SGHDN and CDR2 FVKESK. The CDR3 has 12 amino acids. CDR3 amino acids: CASSHRTGLEFF. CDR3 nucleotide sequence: TGTGCCAGCAGCCATCGGACAGGGTTGGAGTTCTTC.

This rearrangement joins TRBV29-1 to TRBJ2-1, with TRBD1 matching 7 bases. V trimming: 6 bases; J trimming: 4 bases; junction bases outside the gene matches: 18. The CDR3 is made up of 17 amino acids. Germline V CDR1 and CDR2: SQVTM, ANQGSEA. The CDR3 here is CSVRADRDRQWYNEQFF. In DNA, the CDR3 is TGCAGCGTCCGGGCCGACCGGGACAGACAATGGTACAATGAGCAGTTCTTC.

The CDR3: CATRTGTLEWYNSPLHF. DNA for the CDR3: TGTGCCACACGAACAGGGACCTTGGAGTGGTATAATTCACCCCTCCACTTT. V and J are TRBV30 and TRBJ1-6; TRBD1 is a possible D gene (6 bases). Trimming removed 8 bases at V and 4 bases at J, with 24 bases between. CDR1 is GTSNPN, CDR2 SVGIG, per germline (reference sequence). The CDR3 extends over 17 amino acids.

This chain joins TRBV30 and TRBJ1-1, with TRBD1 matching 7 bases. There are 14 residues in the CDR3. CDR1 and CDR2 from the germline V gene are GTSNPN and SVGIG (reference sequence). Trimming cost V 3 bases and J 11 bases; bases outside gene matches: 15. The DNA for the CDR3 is TGTGCCTGGAGCCCCGGGACAGTCCAAGTAGGGGCTTTCTTT. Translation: CAWSPGTVQVGAFF. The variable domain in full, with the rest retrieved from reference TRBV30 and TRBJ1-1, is SQTIHQWPATLVQPVGSPLSLECTVEGTSNPNLYWYRQAAGRGLQLLFYSVGIGQISSEVPQNLSASRPQDRQFILSSKKLLLSDSGFYLCAWSPGTVQVGAFFGQGTRLTVV.

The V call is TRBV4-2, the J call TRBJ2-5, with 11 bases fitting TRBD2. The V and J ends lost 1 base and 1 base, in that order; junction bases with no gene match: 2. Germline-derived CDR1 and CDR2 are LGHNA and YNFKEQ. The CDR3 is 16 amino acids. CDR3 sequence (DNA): TGTGCCAGCAGCCAAGTTCTAGCGGGGGGCCAAGAGACCCAGTACTTC. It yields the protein CASSQVLAGGQETQYF.

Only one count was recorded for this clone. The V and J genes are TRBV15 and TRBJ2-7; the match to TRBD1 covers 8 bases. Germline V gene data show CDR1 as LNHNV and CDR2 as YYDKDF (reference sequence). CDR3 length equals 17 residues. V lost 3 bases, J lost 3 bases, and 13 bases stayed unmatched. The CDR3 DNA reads TGTGCCACCAGCAGGGCCACCGGGACAGGAATGAGCTACGAGCAGTACTTC. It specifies CATSRATGTGMSYEQYF.

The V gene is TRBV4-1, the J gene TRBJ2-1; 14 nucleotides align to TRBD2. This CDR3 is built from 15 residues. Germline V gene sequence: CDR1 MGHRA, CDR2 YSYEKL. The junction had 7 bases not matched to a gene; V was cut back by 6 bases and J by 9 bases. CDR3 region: CASRRLAGGASEQFF. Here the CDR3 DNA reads TGCGCCAGCAGACGACTAGCGGGGGGGGCTAGTGAGCAGTTCTTC.

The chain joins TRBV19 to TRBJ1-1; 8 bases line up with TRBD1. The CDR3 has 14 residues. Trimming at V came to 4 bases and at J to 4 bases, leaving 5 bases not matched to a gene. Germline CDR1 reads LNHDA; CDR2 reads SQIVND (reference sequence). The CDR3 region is CASSRGDRRTEAFF. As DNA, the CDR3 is TGTGCCAGTAGTAGGGGGGACAGGCGCACTGAAGCTTTCTTT.

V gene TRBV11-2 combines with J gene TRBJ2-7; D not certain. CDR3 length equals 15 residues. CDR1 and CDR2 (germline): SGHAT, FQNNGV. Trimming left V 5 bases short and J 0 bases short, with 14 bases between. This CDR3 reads CASSPPLRPSYEQYF. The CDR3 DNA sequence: TGTGCCAGCAGCCCCCCCCTGCGGCCCTCCTACGAGCAGTACTTC.

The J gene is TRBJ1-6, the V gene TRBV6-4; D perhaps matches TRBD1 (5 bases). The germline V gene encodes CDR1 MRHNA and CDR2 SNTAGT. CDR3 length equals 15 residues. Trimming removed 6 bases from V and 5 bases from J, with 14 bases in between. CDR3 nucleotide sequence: TGTGCCAGCAGGAACGAGGGGTTGAATAATTCACCCCTCCACTTT. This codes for CASRNEGLNNSPLHF.

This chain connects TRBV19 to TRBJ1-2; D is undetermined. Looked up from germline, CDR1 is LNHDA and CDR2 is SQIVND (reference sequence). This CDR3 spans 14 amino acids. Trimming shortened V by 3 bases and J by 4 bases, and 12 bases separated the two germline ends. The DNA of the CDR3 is TGTGCCAGTAGTATGCGGCAGGCTGTCTATGGCTACACCTTC. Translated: CASSMRQAVYGYTF.

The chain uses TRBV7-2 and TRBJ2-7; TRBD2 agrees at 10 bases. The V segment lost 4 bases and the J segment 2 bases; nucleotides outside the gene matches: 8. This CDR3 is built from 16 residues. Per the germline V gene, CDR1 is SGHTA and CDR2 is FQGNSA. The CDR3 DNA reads TGTGCCAGCAGCTCCGTTGGACTAGCGGCCACCTACGAGCAGTACTTC. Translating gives CASSSVGLAATYEQYF.

The CDR3 coding sequence is TGTGCCAGCTCTCGAGAGACAAGCAACTATGGCTACACCTTC. Protein sequence: CASSRETSNYGYTF. The chain couples TRBV2 to TRBJ1-2, with D hard to call. Trimming took off 8 bases at V and 2 bases at J, with 15 bases between the two ends. The germline V gene encodes CDR1 SNHLY and CDR2 FYNNEI. The CDR3 spans 14 residues.

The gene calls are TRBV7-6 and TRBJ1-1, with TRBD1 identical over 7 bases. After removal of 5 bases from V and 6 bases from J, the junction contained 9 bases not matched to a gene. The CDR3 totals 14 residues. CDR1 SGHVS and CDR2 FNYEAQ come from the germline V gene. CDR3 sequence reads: CASSLQQGSPEAFF. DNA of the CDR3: TGTGCCAGCAGCCTTCAACAGGGGAGCCCTGAAGCTTTCTTT.

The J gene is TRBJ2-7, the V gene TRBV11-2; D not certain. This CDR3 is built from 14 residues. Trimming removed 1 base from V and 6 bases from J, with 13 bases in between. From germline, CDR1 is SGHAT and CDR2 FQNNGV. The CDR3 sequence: CASSLGNVPVEQYF. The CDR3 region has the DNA TGTGCCAGCAGCTTAGGAAACGTCCCCGTCGAGCAGTACTTC.

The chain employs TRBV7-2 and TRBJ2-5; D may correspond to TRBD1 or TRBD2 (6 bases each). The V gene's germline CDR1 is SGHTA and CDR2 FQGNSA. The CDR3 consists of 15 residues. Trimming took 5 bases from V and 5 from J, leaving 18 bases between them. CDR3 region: CASSHGGWSLETQYF. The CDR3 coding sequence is TGTGCCAGCAGCCACGGGGGCTGGAGTCTGGAGACCCAGTACTTC.

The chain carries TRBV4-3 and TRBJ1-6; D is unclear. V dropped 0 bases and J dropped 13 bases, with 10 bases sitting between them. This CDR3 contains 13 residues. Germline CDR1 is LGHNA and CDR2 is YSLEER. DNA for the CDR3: TGCGCCAGCAGCCAAGAGAGGACCTCCCCCCTCCACTTT. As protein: CASSQERTSPLHF.

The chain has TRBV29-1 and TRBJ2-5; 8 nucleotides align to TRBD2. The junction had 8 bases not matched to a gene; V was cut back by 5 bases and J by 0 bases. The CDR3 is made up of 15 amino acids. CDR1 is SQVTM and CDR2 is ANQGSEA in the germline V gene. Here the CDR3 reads CSVRRTGGYQETQYF. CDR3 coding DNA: TGCAGCGTTCGCCGGACGGGGGGGTACCAAGAGACCCAGTACTTC.

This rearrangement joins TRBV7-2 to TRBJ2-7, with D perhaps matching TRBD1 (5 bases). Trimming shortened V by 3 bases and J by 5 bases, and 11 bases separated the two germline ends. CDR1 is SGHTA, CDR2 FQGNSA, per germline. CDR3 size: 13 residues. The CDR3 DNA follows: TGTGCCAGCAGCTTCCAGATAGGGGACGAGCAGTACTTC. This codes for CASSFQIGDEQYF.

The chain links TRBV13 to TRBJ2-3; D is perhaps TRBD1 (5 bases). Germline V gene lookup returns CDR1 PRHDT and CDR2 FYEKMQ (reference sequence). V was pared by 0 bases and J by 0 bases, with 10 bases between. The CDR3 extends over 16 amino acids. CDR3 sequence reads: CASSLGVRASTDTQYF. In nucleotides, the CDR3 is TGTGCCAGCAGCTTAGGGGTCAGGGCAAGCACAGATACGCAGTATTTT.

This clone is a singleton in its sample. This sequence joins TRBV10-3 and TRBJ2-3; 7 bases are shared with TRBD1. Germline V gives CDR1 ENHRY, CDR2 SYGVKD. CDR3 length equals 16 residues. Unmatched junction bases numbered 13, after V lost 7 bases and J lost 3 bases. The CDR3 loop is CAIKERQGVTTDTQYF. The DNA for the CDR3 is TGTGCCATCAAAGAGCGGCAGGGGGTAACTACAGATACGCAGTATTTT.

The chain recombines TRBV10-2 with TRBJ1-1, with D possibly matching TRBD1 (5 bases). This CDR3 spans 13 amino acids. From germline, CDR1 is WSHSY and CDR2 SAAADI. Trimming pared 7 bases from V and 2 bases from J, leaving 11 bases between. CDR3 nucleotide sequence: TGCGCCAGCAACACTCAGGGTAACACTGAAGCTTTCTTT. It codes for CASNTQGNTEAFF.

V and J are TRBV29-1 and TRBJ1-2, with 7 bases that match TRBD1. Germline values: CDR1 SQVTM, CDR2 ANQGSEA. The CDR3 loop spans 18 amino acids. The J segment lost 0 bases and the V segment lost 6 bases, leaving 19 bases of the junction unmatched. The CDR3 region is CSVYRQGTNRAANYGYTF. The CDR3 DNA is TGCAGCGTCTATCGACAGGGTACGAATCGAGCAGCTAACTATGGCTACACCTTC. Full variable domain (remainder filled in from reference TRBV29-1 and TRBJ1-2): SAVISQKPSRDICQRGTSLTIQCQVDSQVTMMFWYRQQPGQSLTLIATANQGSEATYESGFVIDKFPISRPNLTFSTLTVSNMSPEDSSIYLCSVYRQGTNRAANYGYTFGSGTRLTVV.

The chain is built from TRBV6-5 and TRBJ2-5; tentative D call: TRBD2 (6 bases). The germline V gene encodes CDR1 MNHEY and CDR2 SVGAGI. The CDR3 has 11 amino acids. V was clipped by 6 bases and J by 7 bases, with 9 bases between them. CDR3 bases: TGTGCCAGCAGGCTGGGACTGACCCAGTACTTC. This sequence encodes CASRLGLTQYF.

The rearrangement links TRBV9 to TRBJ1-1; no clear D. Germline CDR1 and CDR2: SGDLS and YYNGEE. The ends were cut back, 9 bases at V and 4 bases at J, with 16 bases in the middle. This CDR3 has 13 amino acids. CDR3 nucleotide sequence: TGTGCCACCCAGCGGCTCGAGGCCACTGAAGCTTTCTTT. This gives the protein CATQRLEATEAFF.

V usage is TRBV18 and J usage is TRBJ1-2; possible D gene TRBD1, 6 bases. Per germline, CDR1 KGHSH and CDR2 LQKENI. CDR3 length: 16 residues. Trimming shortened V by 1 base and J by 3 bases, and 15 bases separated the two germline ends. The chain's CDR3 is CASSPLRGARDYGYTF. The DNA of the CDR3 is TGTGCCAGCTCACCACTGAGGGGGGCGCGGGACTATGGCTACACCTTC.

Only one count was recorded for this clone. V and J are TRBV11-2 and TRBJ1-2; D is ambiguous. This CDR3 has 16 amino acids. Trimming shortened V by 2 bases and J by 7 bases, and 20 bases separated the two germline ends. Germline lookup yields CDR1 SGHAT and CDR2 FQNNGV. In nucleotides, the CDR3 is TGTGCCAGCAGCTTACCCACCCTAGGAGGGCGGGGTGGCTACACCTTC. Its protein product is CASSLPTLGGRGGYTF.

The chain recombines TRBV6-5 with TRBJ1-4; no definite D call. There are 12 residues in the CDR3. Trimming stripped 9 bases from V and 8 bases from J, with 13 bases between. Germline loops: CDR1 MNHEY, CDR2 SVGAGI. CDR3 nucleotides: TGTGCCAGTGGGCTAGGCGGGGAAAAACTGTTTTTT. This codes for CASGLGGEKLFF.